The present TCR beta chain was sequenced within a study of tumor and adjacent non-tumor tissue in lung cancer. Study details: Patients were aged roughly 30 to 76, roughly 9 men and about five women, stage I to III.

The template was RNA from unsorted bulk tissue. Chemotherapy-naive patients with new lung cancer underwent thoracic surgery in China, August–November 2014. The CDR3 is 13 residues long. Germline-derived CDR1 and CDR2 are SNHLY and FYNNEI. General observations from the study: Normal lung showed higher cumulative top 100 clone frequency than tumor.

Comment on this clonotype: What it binds is unknown. Sequence at one end of the junction differs from germline and may be a read error.

TCRbeta libraries were built with three rounds of nested PCR, modified from ARM-PCR. A single record per CDR3 protein comes from TCRdb applying MiXCR to the multiplex PCR reads. The data show 120,000 or so distinct CDR3 sequences, nearly 85% seen once. The chain uses TRBV2 and TRBJ2-3; tentatively, D is TRBD1 (5 bases). The sample comprised lung tumor tissue. This clonotype was obtained from a man aged 65-85 years with non-small cell lung cancer. CDR3 loop: CPSSVQGTDTQYF. CDR3 sequence (DNA): TGTCCCAGCAGTGTACAGGGCACAGATACGCAGTATTTT. The variable domain in full, completed from reference TRBV2 and TRBJ2-3, reads EPEVTQTPSHQVTQMGQEVILRCVPISNHLYFYWYRQILGQKVEFLVSFYNNEISEKSEIFDDQFSVERPDGSNFTLKIRSTKLEDSAMYFCPSSVQGTDTQYFGPGTRLTVL.